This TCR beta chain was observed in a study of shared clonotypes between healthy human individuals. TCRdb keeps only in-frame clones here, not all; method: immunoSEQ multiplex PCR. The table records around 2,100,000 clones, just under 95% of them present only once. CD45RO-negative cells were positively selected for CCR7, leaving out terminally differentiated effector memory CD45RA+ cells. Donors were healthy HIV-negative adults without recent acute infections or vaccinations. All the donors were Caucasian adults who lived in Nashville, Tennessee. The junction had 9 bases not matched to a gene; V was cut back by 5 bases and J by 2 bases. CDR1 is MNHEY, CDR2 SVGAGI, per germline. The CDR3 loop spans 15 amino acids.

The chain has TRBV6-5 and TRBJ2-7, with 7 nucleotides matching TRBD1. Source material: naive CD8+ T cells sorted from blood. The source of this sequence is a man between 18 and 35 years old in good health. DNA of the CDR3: TGTGCCAGCAGTCCCAGACAGGGTTTAGCCTACGAGCAGTACTTC. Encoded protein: CASSPRQGLAYEQYF.